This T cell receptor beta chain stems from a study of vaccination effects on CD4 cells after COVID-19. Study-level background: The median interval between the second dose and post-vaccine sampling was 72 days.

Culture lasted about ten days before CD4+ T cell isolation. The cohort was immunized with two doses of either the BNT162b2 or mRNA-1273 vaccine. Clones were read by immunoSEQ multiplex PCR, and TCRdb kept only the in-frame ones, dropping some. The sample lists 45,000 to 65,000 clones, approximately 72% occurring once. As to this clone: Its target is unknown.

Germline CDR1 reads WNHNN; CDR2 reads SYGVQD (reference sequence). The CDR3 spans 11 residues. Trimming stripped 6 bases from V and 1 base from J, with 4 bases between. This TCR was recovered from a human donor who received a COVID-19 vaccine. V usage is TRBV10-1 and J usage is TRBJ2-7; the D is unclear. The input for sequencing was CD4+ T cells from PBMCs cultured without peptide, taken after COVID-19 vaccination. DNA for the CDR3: TGCGCCAGCAGCCGTTCCTACGAGCAGTACTTC. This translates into CASSRSYEQYF.